The subject of this entry is one TCR beta chain. This sample is drawn from a study of T cell repertoires in cytomegalovirus infection. Study-level information: Indicated by public TCR beta signatures were CMV infection and matching HLA type.

One entry per CDR3 protein results from TCRdb running MiXCR on the reads. In the table there are some 270,000 distinct CDR3 sequences, approximately 17% of which are singletons. Sequenced input: CD8+ T cells from PBMCs. The sequence came from a human donor in good health (CMV status not recorded). Some clones in this sample may be carry-over from other donors' samples.

The CDR3 protein is CASREGGQPQHF. Written as DNA, the CDR3 is TGTGCCAGCAGGGAAGGAGGTCAGCCCCAGCATTTT. The chain joins TRBV28 to TRBJ1-5, with unresolved D. V lost 6 bases, J lost 6 bases, and 9 bases lay in between. Germline V gene data show CDR1 as MDHEN and CDR2 as SYDVKM. This CDR3 comprises 12 residues. Full variable domain (outside the CDR3, taken from reference TRBV28 and TRBJ1-5): DVKVTQSSRYLVKRTGEKVFLECVQDMDHENMFWYRQDPGLGLRLIYFSYDVKMKEKGDIPEGYSVSREKKERFSLILESASTNQTSMYLCASREGGQPQHFGDGTRLSIL.